This entry lists 6 T cell receptor beta chains sequenced from one sample in a study of PD-L1 blockade in urothelial cancer. Sequencing used immunoSEQ multiplex PCR; TCRdb keeps in-frame clones, though not all of them. The sample includes about 47,000 clones, approximately 80% of them seen just once. Described time point: pretreatment peripheral blood. This material consisted of PBMCs, taken around atezolizumab (anti-PD-L1) treatment. These receptors all stem from a man aged 60 to 75 with urothelial cancer.

V gene TRBV2 combines with J gene TRBJ2-7; 9 nucleotides match TRBD1. Germline CDR1 reads SNHLY; CDR2 reads FYNNEI. V trimming: 5 bases; J trimming: 6 bases; junction bases outside the gene matches: 11. The CDR3 spans 15 residues. This CDR3 reads CASSWGRDRVGEQYF. Here the CDR3 DNA reads TGTGCCAGCAGTTGGGGTCGGGACAGGGTCGGCGAGCAGTACTTC.

V usage is TRBV29-1 and J usage is TRBJ2-7; 11 bases match TRBD2. Germline CDR1 reads SQVTM; CDR2 reads ANQGSEA. CDR3 length: 15 residues. The V and J ends lost 6 bases and 1 base, in that order; junction bases with no gene match: 8. The CDR3 here is CSVEAGTSGSYEQYF. The CDR3 nucleotides are TGCAGCGTGGAGGCCGGGACTAGCGGATCCTACGAGCAGTACTTC.

The V call is TRBV5-8, the J call TRBJ2-5, with 7 nucleotides matching TRBD2. CDR1 SGHTS and CDR2 YDEGEE come from the germline V gene. This CDR3 contains 14 residues. V shed 4 bases, J shed 4 bases, and the junction held 7 bases outside the gene matches. CDR3 protein: CASSRPTSTETQYF. CDR3 sequence (DNA): TGTGCCAGCAGCCGACCGACTAGCACAGAGACCCAGTACTTC.

This chain links TRBV10-2 with TRBJ2-7; D remains unclear. The CDR3 length is 13 residues. V lost 8 bases, J lost 0 bases, and 11 bases lay in between. Per the germline V gene, CDR1 is WSHSY and CDR2 is SAAADI. Written as DNA, the CDR3 is TGCGCCAGCTCCCTGACTGACTCCTACGAGCAGTACTTC. It yields the protein CASSLTDSYEQYF.

The genes are TRBV5-1 and TRBJ2-7, with 10 bases matching TRBD2. V trimming: 3 bases; J trimming: 0 bases; junction bases outside the gene matches: 3. Germline V gives CDR1 SGHRS, CDR2 YFSETQ. This CDR3 region has 15 residues. CDR3 in DNA: TGCGCCAGCAGCTGGAGCGGGAGGGGCTCCTACGAGCAGTACTTC. Translation: CASSWSGRGSYEQYF.

The V call is TRBV6-1, the J call TRBJ1-1, with 8 bases identical to TRBD1. This CDR3 is 14 amino acids long. The V gene's germline CDR1 is MNHNS and CDR2 SASEGT. V dropped 7 bases and J dropped 2; count of bases not matched to a gene: 6. The CDR3 here is CASTSGTGNTEAFF. CDR3 in DNA: TGTGCCAGCACCTCCGGGACAGGAAACACTGAAGCTTTCTTT.